This TCR beta chain was captured in a study of regulatory T cells in long-lasting Graves disease. Time point given: persistent/refractory GD, antithyroid drugs over 5 years with positive TRAb. There was RNA extracted from PBMCs, and the TCR library was made from it. Staff drew around 10 milliliters of peripheral blood into EDTA tubes. Findings and caveats of the study: Only a small sample size was used, which may have cut accuracy. Persistent disease preferred TRBV28, TRBJ1-2 and TRBJ2-5. Relative to newly diagnosed Graves' patients, persistent ones had lower TCR diversity.

Germline values: CDR1 MDHEN, CDR2 SYDVKM. There are 15 residues in the CDR3. The V end lost 3 bases, the J end lost 4 bases, and 14 bases lay between the germline ends. The TCR beta library used iRepertoire HTBI primers with Arm-PCR amplification of CDR3. One entry per CDR3 protein, called by TCRdb with MiXCR from the multiplex PCR reads. Among about 310,000 distinct CDR3 sequences listed, approximately 20% were seen once. This clonotype was picked up a small number of times. Its specificity is not known. The V gene is TRBV28, the J gene TRBJ2-3, with D possibly TRBD2 on 7 matching bases. The source was peripheral blood mononuclear cells (PBMCs), collected when the disease was refractory, from a patient treated with antithyroid drugs. The TCR was taken from a female donor with Graves disease. The CDR3 loop is CASSFEGGGSDTQYF. The CDR3 DNA sequence: TGTGCCAGCAGTTTTGAGGGAGGGGGATCAGATACGCAGTATTTT.